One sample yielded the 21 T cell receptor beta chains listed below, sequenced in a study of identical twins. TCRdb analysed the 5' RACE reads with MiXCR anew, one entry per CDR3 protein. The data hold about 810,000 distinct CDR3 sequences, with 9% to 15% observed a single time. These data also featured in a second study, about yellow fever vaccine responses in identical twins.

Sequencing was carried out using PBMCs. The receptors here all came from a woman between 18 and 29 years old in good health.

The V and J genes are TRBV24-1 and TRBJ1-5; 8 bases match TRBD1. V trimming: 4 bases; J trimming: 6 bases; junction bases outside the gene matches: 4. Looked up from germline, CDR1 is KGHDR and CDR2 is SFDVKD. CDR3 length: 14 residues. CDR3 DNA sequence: TGTGCCACCAGTGAGCCAGGGGGCGGTCAGCCCCAGCATTTT. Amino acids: CATSEPGGGQPQHF.

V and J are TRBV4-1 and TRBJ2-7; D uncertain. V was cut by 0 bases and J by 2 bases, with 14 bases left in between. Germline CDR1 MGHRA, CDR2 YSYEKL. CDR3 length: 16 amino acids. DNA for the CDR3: TGCGCCAGCAGCCAAGATCTGGATTGGCCCACCTACGAGCAGTACTTC. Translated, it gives CASSQDLDWPTYEQYF.

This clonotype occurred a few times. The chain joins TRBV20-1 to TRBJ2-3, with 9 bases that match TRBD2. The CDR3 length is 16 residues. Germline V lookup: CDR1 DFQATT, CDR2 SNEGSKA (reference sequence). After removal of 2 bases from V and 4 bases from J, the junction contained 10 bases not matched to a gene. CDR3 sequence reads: CSARRFLAGVADTQYF. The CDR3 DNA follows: TGCAGTGCTAGAAGGTTCTTAGCGGGAGTCGCAGATACGCAGTATTTT.

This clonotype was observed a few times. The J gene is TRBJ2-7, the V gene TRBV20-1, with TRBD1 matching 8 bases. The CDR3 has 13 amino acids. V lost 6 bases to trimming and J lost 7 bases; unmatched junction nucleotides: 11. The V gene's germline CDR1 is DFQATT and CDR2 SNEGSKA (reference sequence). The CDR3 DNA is TGCAGTGCCCCGGGACAGGCGGCGAGGGAGCAGTACTTC. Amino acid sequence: CSAPGQAAREQYF.

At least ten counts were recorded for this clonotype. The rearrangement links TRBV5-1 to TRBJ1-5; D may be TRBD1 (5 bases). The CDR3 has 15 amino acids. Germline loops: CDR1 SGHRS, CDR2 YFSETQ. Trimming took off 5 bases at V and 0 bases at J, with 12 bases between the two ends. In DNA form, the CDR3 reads TGCGCCAGCAGTCCCGGGGGATATAGCAATCAGCCCCAGCATTTT. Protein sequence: CASSPGGYSNQPQHF.

This CDR3 reads CSAGGRALGEQFF. The CDR3 DNA follows: TGCAGTGCGGGCGGGAGGGCCCTCGGTGAGCAGTTCTTC. The rearrangement links TRBV20-1 to TRBJ2-1; 9 nucleotides agree with TRBD2. Per germline, CDR1 DFQATT and CDR2 SNEGSKA (reference sequence). The CDR3 covers 13 residues. With 6 bases clipped from V and 9 bases from J, the junction kept 9 bases outside the gene matches.

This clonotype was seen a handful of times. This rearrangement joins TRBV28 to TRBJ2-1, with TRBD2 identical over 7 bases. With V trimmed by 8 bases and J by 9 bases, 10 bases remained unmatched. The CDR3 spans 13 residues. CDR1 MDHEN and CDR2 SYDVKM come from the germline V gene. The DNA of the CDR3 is TGTGCCAGCGCATGGGGGGGTATCGCTGAGCAGTTCTTC. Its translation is CASAWGGIAEQFF.

CDR3 region: CASTPTVNTEAFF. CDR3 bases: TGTGCCAGCACCCCGACAGTGAACACTGAAGCTTTCTTT. This chain connects TRBV6-1 to TRBJ1-1, with a weak D call TRBD1 (5 bases). This CDR3 region has 13 residues. V was cut by 7 bases and J by 0 bases, with 9 bases left in between. Germline CDR1 reads MNHNS; CDR2 reads SASEGT.

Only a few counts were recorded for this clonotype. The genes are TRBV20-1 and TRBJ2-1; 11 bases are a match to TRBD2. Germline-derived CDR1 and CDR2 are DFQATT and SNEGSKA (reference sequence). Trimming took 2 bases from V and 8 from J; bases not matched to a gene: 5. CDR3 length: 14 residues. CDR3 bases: TGCAGTGCTAGAATAGCGGGAGGGTGGGATGAGCAGTTCTTC. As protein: CSARIAGGWDEQFF.

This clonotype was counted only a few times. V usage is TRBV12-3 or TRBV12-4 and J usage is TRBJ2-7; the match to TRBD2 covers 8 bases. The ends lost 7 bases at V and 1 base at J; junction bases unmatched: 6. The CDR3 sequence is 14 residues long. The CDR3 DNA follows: TGTGCCAGCACCCTAGCGGGCCCATCCTACGAGCAGTACTTC. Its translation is CASTLAGPSYEQYF.

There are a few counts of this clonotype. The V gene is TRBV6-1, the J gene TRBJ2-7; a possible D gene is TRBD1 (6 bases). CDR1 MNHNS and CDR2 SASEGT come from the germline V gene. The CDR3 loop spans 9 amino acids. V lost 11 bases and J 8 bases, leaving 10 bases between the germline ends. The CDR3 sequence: CASRGKQYV. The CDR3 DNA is TGTGCCTCCAGGGGTAAGCAGTACGTC.

CDR3 residues: CASSPLGGGANEQFF. The CDR3 DNA follows: TGCGCCAGCAGCCCGCTCGGCGGGGGGGCGAATGAGCAGTTCTTC. V gene TRBV5-1 combines with J gene TRBJ2-1; 9 bases are a match to TRBD2. The CDR3 runs to 15 residues. Germline V gene data show CDR1 as SGHRS and CDR2 as YFSETQ. J was trimmed by 7 bases and V by 4 bases; bases with no gene match: 9.

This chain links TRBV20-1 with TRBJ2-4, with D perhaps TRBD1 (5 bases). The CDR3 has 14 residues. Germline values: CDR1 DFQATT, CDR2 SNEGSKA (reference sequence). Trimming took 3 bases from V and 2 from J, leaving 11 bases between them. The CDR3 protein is CSARVDSSKNIQYF. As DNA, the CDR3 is TGCAGTGCTAGGGTTGACAGTTCCAAAAACATTCAGTACTTC.

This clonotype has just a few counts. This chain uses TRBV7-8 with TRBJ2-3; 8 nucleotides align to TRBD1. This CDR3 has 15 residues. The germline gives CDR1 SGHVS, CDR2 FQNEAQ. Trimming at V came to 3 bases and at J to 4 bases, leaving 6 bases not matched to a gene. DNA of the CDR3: TGTGCCAGCAGCTTCAGGGACAGGACGGCAGATACGCAGTATTTT. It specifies CASSFRDRTADTQYF. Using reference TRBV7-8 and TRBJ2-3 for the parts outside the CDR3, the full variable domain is GAGVSQSPRYKVAKRGQDVALRCDPISGHVSLFWYQQALGQGPEFLTYFQNEAQLDKSGLPSDRFFAERPEGSVSTLKIQRTQQEDSAVYLCASSFRDRTADTQYFGPGTRLTVL.

The DNA for the CDR3 is TGTGCCACCAGTCCTTGGGGGAGCGGCAATGAGCAGTTCTTC. Residues: CATSPWGSGNEQFF. The chain uses TRBV24-1 and TRBJ2-1; D may be TRBD1 or TRBD2 (5 bases each). The CDR3 contains 14 residues. V lost 6 bases and J lost 6, with 14 bases in between. Germline CDR1 and CDR2: KGHDR and SFDVKD.

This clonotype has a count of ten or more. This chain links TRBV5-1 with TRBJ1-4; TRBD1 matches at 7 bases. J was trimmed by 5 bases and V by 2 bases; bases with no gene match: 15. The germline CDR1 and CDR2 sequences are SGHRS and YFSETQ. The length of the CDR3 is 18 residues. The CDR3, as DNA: TGCGCCAGCAGCTTATCCGGGACAGCAACAGGTTTAAATGAAAAACTGTTTTTT. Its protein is CASSLSGTATGLNEKLFF.

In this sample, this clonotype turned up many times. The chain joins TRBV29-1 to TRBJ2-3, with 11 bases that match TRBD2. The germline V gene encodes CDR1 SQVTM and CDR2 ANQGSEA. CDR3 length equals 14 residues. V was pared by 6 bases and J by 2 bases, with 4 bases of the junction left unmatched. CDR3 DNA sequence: TGCAGCGTGGGACTAGCGGCCCTCACAGATACGCAGTATTTT. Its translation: CSVGLAALTDTQYF.

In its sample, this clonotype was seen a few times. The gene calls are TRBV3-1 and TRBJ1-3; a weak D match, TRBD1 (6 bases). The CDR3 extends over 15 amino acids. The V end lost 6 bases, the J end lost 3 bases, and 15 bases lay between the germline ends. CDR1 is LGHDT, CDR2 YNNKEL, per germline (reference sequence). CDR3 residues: CASSVDRIGGNTIYF. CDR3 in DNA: TGTGCCAGCAGTGTGGACAGAATTGGTGGAAACACCATATATTTT.

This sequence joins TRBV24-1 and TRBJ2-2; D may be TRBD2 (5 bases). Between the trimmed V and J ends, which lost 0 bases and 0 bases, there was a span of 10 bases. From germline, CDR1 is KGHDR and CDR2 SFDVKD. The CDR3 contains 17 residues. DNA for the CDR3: TGTGCCACCAGTGATTTGCGAGGGTCTTCGAACACCGGGGAGCTGTTTTTT. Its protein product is CATSDLRGSSNTGELFF.

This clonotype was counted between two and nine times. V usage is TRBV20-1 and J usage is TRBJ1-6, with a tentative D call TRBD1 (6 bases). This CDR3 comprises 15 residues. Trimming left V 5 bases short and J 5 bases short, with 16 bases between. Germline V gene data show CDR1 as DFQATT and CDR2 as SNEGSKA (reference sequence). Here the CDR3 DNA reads TGCAGTGCTGGTCGGAACAGGGCGGATAATTCACCCCTCCACTTT. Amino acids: CSAGRNRADNSPLHF.

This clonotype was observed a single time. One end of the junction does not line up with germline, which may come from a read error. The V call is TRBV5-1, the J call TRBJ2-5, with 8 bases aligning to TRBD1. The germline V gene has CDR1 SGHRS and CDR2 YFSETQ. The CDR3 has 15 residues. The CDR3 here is CASSLGAGGAETQYF. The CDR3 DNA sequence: TGCGCCAGCAGCTTGGGGGCAGGGGGCGCGGAGACCCAGTATTTC.